A selection of T cell receptor beta chains follows, all from one sample in a study of blood T cells in healthy people across ages. TCRdb ran MiXCR on the 5' RACE reads and lists one entry per CDR3 protein. This table has about 800,000 distinct CDR3 sequences, roughly 25% appearing once. The sample also formed part of further work on T cells of mothers and their children.

The specimen sequenced was blood. Every receptor here comes from a boy under 18 in good health. Each CDR3 is given with its conserved first and last residue. A D gene is named only where the DNA matches it firmly. A row's size may be missing; if present it is once, few, many or a size class.

NA	TRBJ2-3	TRBD1	TRBV24-1	TGTGCCACCAGTGATTCCCGAGAGGCAGGGGGCATAGATACGCAGTATTTT	CATSDSREAGGIDTQYF
NA	TRBJ2-4	NA	TRBV15	TGTGCCACCAGCAGAGAAGGATTAGCCAAAAACATTCAGTACTTC	CATSREGLAKNIQYF
NA	TRBJ2-7	NA	TRBV7-9	TGTGCCAGCAGCTTAGATCAAAGCTCCTACGAGCAGTACTTC	CASSLDQSSYEQYF
few	TRBJ1-2	TRBD1	TRBV27	TGTGCCAGCAGTCCCCTTGGGACAGGGGGGACGTGGAGCTACACCTTC	CASSPLGTGGTWSYTF
NA	TRBJ2-2	NA	TRBV7-3	TGTGCCAGCAGCTCAACAGGGACAATGGGCACCGGGGAGCTGTTTTTT	CASSSTGTMGTGELFF
few	TRBJ1-1	NA	TRBV6-6	TGTGCCAGCGGTGGCAGGCTCACTGAAGCTTTCTTT	CASGGRLTEAFF
NA	TRBJ1-4	NA	TRBV7-7	TGTGCTAGCAGCTTAAATGGGACTGGCGAAAAACTGTTTTTT	CASSLNGTGEKLFF
once	TRBJ2-7	NA	TRBV29-1	TGCAGCGTTGAAGATGAGTCGGCCTACGAGCAGTACTTC	CSVEDESAYEQYF
many	TRBJ2-1	NA	TRBV9	TGTGCCAGCAGCGTAGCCCCGAGCTCCTACAATGAGCAGTTCTTC	CASSVAPSSYNEQFF
NA	TRBJ2-1	TRBD2	TRBV7-2	TGTGCCAGCAGCTTAGCGCTCCGAGGCGGGAGGCGATCCTACAATGAGCAGTTCTTC	CASSLALRGGRRSYNEQFF
NA	TRBJ2-5	NA	TRBV10-3	TGTGCCATCAGTGAGGGGGAACCTGTCGGAGAGACCCAGTACTTC	CAISEGEPVGETQYF
few	TRBJ2-4	NA	TRBV28	TGTGCCATCCAGGGTTTAGCCAAAAACATTCAGTACTTC	CAIQGLAKNIQYF
NA	TRBJ2-7	TRBD2	TRBV27	TGTGCCAGCAGTTTAGTGGCTAGCGGGACGAACGAGCAGTACTTC	CASSLVASGTNEQYF
NA	TRBJ2-5	TRBD2	TRBV5-1	TGCGCCAGCAGCTTGGAACCGACCGGGACTAGCGCGGAGACCCAGTACTTC	CASSLEPTGTSAETQYF
few	TRBJ2-5	TRBD1	TRBV29-1	TGCAGCGTTGGAAGGGGACAGGGGGTTAAGGAAGAGACCCAGTACTTC	CSVGRGQGVKEETQYF
NA	TRBJ2-5	TRBD1	TRBV10-3	TGTGCCATCACCAAAGACAGGGGATTCCAAGAGACCCAGTACTTC	CAITKDRGFQETQYF
NA	TRBJ2-1	TRBD1	TRBV18	TGTGCCAGCTCAAGCCAGACAGGGGCGACCTACAATGAGCAGTTCTTC	CASSSQTGATYNEQFF
NA	TRBJ1-2	NA	TRBV12-3/TRBV12-4	TGTGCCAGCAGCTTGCGGGACCTCGAGGACGGCTACACCTTC	CASSLRDLEDGYTF
NA	TRBJ1-2	NA	TRBV20-1	TGCAGTGCTAGAGTTGAGAGTACCTATGGCTACACCTTC	CSARVESTYGYTF
NA	TRBJ2-7	NA	TRBV5-1	TGCGCCAGCAGCTTGGATCCGGGCTTCTACGAGCAGTACTTC	CASSLDPGFYEQYF
NA	TRBJ2-3	TRBD2	TRBV29-1	TGCAGCGTTGACGGGGTTAGCGGGAGTACAGATACGCAGTATTTT	CSVDGVSGSTDTQYF
NA	TRBJ2-5	NA	TRBV18	TGTGCCAGCTCACCACAGTGGGAGGCTAGCGTACAAGAGACCCAGTACTTC	CASSPQWEASVQETQYF
many	TRBJ1-1	NA	TRBV27	TGTGCCAGCAGACAGGGATTTGTCACTGAAGCTTTCTTT	CASRQGFVTEAFF
NA	TRBJ2-3	TRBD2	TRBV7-7	TGTGCCAGCAGCCCCCGGGCCATACTAGCGGGAGGAACCGATACGCAGTATTTT	CASSPRAILAGGTDTQYF
few	TRBJ2-3	NA	TRBV5-1	TGCGCCAGCAGCTCCCGACAGGTAATCACAGATACGCAGTATTTT	CASSSRQVITDTQYF